This T cell receptor beta chain is from a study of OX40 agonist ivuxolimab in advanced cancers. On the study more broadly: While on treatment, patients had intravenous ivuxolimab at 0.01 to 10 mg/kg every 2 weeks.

The CDR3 sequence is 13 residues long. The trim removed 5 bases at V and 10 bases at J, leaving 6 bases unmatched. Germline V gives CDR1 SQVTM, CDR2 ANQGSEA. The table came from immunoSEQ multiplex PCR; TCRdb's copy has only in-frame clones and leaves some out. In the table there are roughly 66,000 clones, approximately 80% of which are singletons. This specimen was CD4+ or CD8+ T cells sorted from blood, taken in a trial of the OX40 agonist ivuxolimab. The chain joins TRBV29-1 to TRBJ1-6, with 9 bases aligning to TRBD1. This receptor was identified in an adult with an advanced solid tumor such as melanoma, head and neck, liver or kidney cancer. CDR3 nucleotides: TGCAGCGTTATGACAGGGGGAGACTCACCCCTCCACTTT. Translation gives CSVMTGGDSPLHF. The entire variable domain, with the rest obtained from reference TRBV29-1 and TRBJ1-6, is as follows: SAVISQKPSRDICQRGTSLTIQCQVDSQVTMMFWYRQQPGQSLTLIATANQGSEATYESGFVIDKFPISRPNLTFSTLTVSNMSPEDSSIYLCSVMTGGDSPLHFGNGTRLTVT.